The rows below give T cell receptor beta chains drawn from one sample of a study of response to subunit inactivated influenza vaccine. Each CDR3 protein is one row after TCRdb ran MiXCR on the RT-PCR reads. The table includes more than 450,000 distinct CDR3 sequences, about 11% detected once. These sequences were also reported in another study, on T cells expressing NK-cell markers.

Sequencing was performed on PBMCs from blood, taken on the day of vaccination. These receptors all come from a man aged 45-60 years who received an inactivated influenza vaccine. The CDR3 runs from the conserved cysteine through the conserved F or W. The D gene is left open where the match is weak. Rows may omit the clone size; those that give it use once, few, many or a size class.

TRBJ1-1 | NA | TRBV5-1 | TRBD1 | TGCGCCAGCAGGCCATGGACAGGGGGCTTCGCTGAAGCTTTCTTT | CASRPWTGGFAEAFF
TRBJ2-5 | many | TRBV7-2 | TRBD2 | TGTGCCAGCAGCTTCCTTAGCGGGGTCCAAGAGACCCAGTACTTC | CASSFLSGVQETQYF
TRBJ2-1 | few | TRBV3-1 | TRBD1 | TGTGCCAGCAGCCAATGGGACAGGGGTAGGGACAATGAGCAGTTCTTC | CASSQWDRGRDNEQFF
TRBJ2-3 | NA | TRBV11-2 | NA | TGTGCCAGCAGCTACCCCCGAGATACGCAGTATTTT | CASSYPRDTQYF
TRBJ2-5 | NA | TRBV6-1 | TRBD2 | TGTGCCAGTTCCGGGACTAGCCTACGAGAGACCCAGTACTTC | CASSGTSLRETQYF
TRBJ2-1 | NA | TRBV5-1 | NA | TGCGCCAGCAGCCGATTTGGAGGGGGTGATGAGCAGTTCTTC | CASSRFGGGDEQFF
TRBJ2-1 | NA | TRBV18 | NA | TGTGCCAGCTCACCGGTCGGAGACCCCTCCTACAATGAGCAGTTCTTC | CASSPVGDPSYNEQFF
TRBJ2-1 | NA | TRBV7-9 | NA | TGTGCCAGCAGCTTATTTGCGGGTGAGCAGTTCTTC | CASSLFAGEQFF
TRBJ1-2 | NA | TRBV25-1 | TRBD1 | TGTGCCAGCAGTGCCCGCCCCGGGACAGGGGGCAGCTATGGCTACACCTTC | CASSARPGTGGSYGYTF
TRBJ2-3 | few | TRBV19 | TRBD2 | TGTGCCAGTAGTAACGGGAGGGCCCAAAGGGATACGCAGTATTTT | CASSNGRAQRDTQYF
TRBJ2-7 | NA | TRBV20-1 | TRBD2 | TGCAGTGCTCAAAGGGCGGGAGGGGGCTACGAGCAGTACTTC | CSAQRAGGGYEQYF
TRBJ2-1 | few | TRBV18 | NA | TGTGCCAGCTCACCACCAATGTTAGTAAGCATCAATGAGCAGTTCTTC | CASSPPMLVSINEQFF
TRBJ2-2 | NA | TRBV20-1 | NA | TGCAGTGCTAAGGGGATGGGGCAGGGGAACACCGGGGAGCTGTTTTTT | CSAKGMGQGNTGELFF
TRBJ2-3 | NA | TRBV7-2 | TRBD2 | TGTGCCAGCAGCTTAGCTCTAGCGGGGGATGACACAGATACGCAGTATTTT | CASSLALAGDDTDTQYF
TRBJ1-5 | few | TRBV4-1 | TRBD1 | TGCGCCAGCAGCCAAGAGGGGACAGGTAGCAATCAGCCCCAGCATTTT | CASSQEGTGSNQPQHF
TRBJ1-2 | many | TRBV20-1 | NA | TGCAGTGCTAGAGATCCCCCCAGGGAATCCATTAACTATGGCTACACCTTC | CSARDPPRESINYGYTF
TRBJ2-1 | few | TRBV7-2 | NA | TGTGCCAGCAGCCCCGCCGGCCAAACCTACAATGAGCAGTTCTTC | CASSPAGQTYNEQFF
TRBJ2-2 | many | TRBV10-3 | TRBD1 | TGTGCCATCAGCGGGACAGGGGATAACGGGGAGCTGTTTTTT | CAISGTGDNGELFF
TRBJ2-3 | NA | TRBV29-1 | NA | TGCAGCGTTGAATATACTGACAGGCCGATGTCAACGCAGTATTTT | CSVEYTDRPMSTQYF
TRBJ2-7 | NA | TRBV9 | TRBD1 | TGTGCCAGCAGCGAGACAGGGCGGTACGAGCAGTACTTC | CASSETGRYEQYF
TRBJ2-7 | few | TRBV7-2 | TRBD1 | TGTGCCAGCGCGGACAGGGGACCCTCCTACGAGCAGTACTTC | CASADRGPSYEQYF
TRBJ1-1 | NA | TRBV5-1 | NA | TGCGCCAGCATGAGGGACACTGAAGCTTTCTTT | CASMRDTEAFF
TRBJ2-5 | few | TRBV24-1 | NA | TGTGCCACCAGTGTCGGGCAGCTGTACCAAGAGACCCAGTACTTC | CATSVGQLYQETQYF
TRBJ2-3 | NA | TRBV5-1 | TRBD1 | TGCGCCAGTAGGTGGACAGGGATAAAAGATACGCAGTATTTT | CASRWTGIKDTQYF
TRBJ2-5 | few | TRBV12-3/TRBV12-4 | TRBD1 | TGTGCCAGCAGCCTTGGGACAGGCGATGGCCAGTACTTC | CASSLGTGDGQYF
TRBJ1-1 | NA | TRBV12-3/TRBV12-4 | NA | TGTGCCAGCAGTTTAATGCAGGAGAACACTGAAGCTTTCTTT | CASSLMQENTEAFF
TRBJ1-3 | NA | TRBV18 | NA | TGTGCCAGCTCACCAAACGCGGAAGGAAACACCATATATTTT | CASSPNAEGNTIYF
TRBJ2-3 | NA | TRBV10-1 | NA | TGCGCCAGCAGTGAGGCGAGCACAGATACGCAGTATTTT | CASSEASTDTQYF
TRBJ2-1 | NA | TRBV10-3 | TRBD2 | TGTGCCATCAGCCGCGGACTAGCGGGCCACAATGAGCAGTTCTTC | CAISRGLAGHNEQFF
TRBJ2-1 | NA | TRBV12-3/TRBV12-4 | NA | TGTGCCAGCAGTTTTCCGCCAGGGGTGTACAATGAGCAGTTCTTC | CASSFPPGVYNEQFF
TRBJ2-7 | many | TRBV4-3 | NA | TGCGCCAGCAGCCAAGATCTTCAGAGTGTTGTCCCCTACGAGCAGTACTTC | CASSQDLQSVVPYEQYF
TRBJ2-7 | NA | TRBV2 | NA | TGTGCCAGCACCGAGGGGGGGCGGCACCTCGAGCAGTACTTC | CASTEGGRHLEQYF
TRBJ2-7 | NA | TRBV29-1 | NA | TGCAGCGTTGTTAGGGGTTTGGGCGAGCAGTACTTC | CSVVRGLGEQYF
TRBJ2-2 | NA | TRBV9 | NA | TGTGCCAGCAGCGTAGGCTCAGGGTTGAACACCGGGGAGCTGTTTTTT | CASSVGSGLNTGELFF
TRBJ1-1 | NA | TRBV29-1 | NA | TGCAGCGGGAGTAAGGGGGCTGAAGCTTTCTTT | CSGSKGAEAFF
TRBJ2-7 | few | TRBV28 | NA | TGTGCCAGCAGTTTAGGGTCCCCGCACAACACCAAGAGATCATTCGAGCAGTACTTC | CASSLGSPHNTKRSFEQYF
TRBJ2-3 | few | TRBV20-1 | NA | TGCAGTGCCCGGATCGGACGCGCCGAAGATACGCAGTATTTT | CSARIGRAEDTQYF
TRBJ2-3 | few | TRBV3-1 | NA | TGTGCCAGCAGCCAGAATTATGCGGGGGCCTTGGGGAAAGATACGCAGTATTTT | CASSQNYAGALGKDTQYF
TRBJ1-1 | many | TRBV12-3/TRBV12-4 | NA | TGTGCCAGCAGTTTAGGGCAGATGAACACTGAAGCTTTCTTT | CASSLGQMNTEAFF
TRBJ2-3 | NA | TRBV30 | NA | TGTGCCTGGACACCCCCAGGGAGTAGCACAGATACGCAGTATTTT | CAWTPPGSSTDTQYF
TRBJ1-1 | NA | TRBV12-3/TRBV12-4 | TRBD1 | TGTGCCAGCAGTTTCAACAGGGGGCAAGCTTTCTTT | CASSFNRGQAFF
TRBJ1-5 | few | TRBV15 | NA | TGTGCCACCAGCAGAGGAAGGACAGAATATAGCAATCAGCCCCAGCATTTT | CATSRGRTEYSNQPQHF
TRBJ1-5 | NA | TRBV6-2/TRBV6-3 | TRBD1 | TGTGCCAGCAGCGATACAGGGGTCCAGCCCCAGCATTTT | CASSDTGVQPQHF
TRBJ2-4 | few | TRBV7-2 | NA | TGTGCCAGCGGGGAGGGGGTTGTGGACAAAAACATTCAGTACTTC | CASGEGVVDKNIQYF
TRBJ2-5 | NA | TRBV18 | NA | TGTGCCAGCTCACCAGGGCTTCCGAAAGAGACCCAGTACTTC | CASSPGLPKETQYF
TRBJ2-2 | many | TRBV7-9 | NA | TGTGCCAGCAGCTTAGCGCGAGGAAACTTGGAGGAGCTGTTTTTT | CASSLARGNLEELFF
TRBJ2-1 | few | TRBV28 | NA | TGTGCCAGCAGTTTAGGCGGCAGGAAGGTCAATGAGCAGTTCTTC | CASSLGGRKVNEQFF
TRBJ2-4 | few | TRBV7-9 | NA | TGTGCCAGCAGCTTAGCAGGGACAACCAAAAACATTCAGTACTTC | CASSLAGTTKNIQYF
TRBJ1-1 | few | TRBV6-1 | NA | TGTGCCAGCGCGTACAGGGTTTTCGCTGAAGCTTTCTTT | CASAYRVFAEAFF
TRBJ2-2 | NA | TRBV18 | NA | TGTGCCAGCTCCTCAGGGATGAACACCGGGGAGCTGTTTTTT | CASSSGMNTGELFF
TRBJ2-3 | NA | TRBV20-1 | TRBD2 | TGCAGTGCTAGTGGACTAGCGTTCACAGATACGCAGTATTTT | CSASGLAFTDTQYF
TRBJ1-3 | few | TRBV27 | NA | TGTGCCAGCAGGCTCTCCTCTGGAAACACCATATATTTT | CASRLSSGNTIYF
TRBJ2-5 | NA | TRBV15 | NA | TGTGCCACCAGCAGGGAGCGGGTAATCTTACAAGAGACCCAGTACTTC | CATSRERVILQETQYF